The 19 T cell receptor beta chains below all came from one sample that was sequenced in a study of T cells in Graves' hyperthyroidism and ophthalmopathy. RNA transcripts yielded amplified TCR beta CDR3 regions. A first-round RT-PCR of the TCR CDR3 used the HTBI primer set. A single record per CDR3 protein comes from TCRdb applying MiXCR to the multiplex PCR reads. The repertoire holds hundreds of thousands of distinct CDR3 sequences, 15% to 17% seen once, with around an eighth in the top ten. The sequenced sample was blood. The source is a woman aged 18-29 years with Graves' hyperthyroidism.

The chain is built from TRBV7-9 and TRBJ2-1; 9 nucleotides match TRBD2. CDR3 size: 17 residues. Germline V gene lookup returns CDR1 SEHNR and CDR2 FQNEAQ (reference sequence). V lost 4 bases and J lost 7; bases outside the gene matches: 14. Here the CDR3 reads CASSYPPASGTNNEQFF. The CDR3, as DNA: TGTGCCAGCAGCTACCCTCCGGCTAGCGGGACAAATAATGAGCAGTTCTTC. Full variable domain (rest looked up from reference TRBV7-9 and TRBJ2-1): DTGVSQNPRHKITKRGQNVTFRCDPISEHNRLYWYRQTLGQGPEFLTYFQNEAQLEKSRLLSDRFSAERPKGSFSTLEIQRTEQGDSAMYLCASSYPPASGTNNEQFFGPGTRLTVL.

This clonotype has more than one count but fewer than ten. The chain is built from TRBV7-9 and TRBJ1-3; a weak D match, TRBD1 (6 bases). Trimming left V 6 bases short and J 4 bases short, with 16 bases between. This CDR3 region has 15 residues. Germline V gene lookup returns CDR1 SEHNR and CDR2 FQNEAQ (reference sequence). CDR3 in DNA: TGTGCCAGCAGTTACACAGGGTCCTCCGGAAACACCATATATTTT. Its protein is CASSYTGSSGNTIYF.

This clonotype was seen ten or more times. The chain employs TRBV12-3 or TRBV12-4 and TRBJ1-2; 9 bases align to TRBD1. V shed 3 bases and J 3 bases; nucleotides not matched to a gene: 2. The CDR3 loop spans 14 amino acids. In nucleotides, the CDR3 is TGTGCCAGCAGTTTGGGACAGGGACACTATGGCTACACCTTC. Residues: CASSLGQGHYGYTF.

This chain links TRBV15 with TRBJ2-6; D is perhaps TRBD1 (6 bases). Trimming stripped 7 bases from V and 1 base from J, with 17 bases between. CDR3 size: 17 residues. Germline CDR1 reads LNHNV; CDR2 reads YYDKDF (reference sequence). As DNA, the CDR3 is TGTGCCACCACCCCGGAGACAGGAAATTCTGGGGCCAACGTCCTGACTTTC. Protein product: CATTPETGNSGANVLTF.

This clonotype occurred many times. The genes are TRBV12-3 or TRBV12-4 and TRBJ1-5; D ambiguous. CDR3 size: 13 residues. Between the trimmed V and J ends, which lost 6 bases and 0 bases, there was a span of 6 bases. CDR3 sequence: CASRFLSNQPQHF. In nucleotides, the CDR3 is TGTGCCAGCAGGTTTCTTAGCAATCAGCCCCAGCATTTT.

This clonotype was seen repeatedly, ten times or more. This chain links TRBV6-1 with TRBJ1-1, with TRBD1 matching 10 bases. The germline CDR1 and CDR2 sequences are MNHNS and SASEGT. Losses at the gene ends were 5 bases for V and 11 bases for J; bases not matched to a gene: 8. The CDR3 totals 13 residues. CDR3 sequence reads: CASSRDRGDNAFF. CDR3 nucleotide sequence: TGTGCCAGCAGTCGGGACAGGGGTGATAATGCTTTCTTT.

This clonotype was detected ten times or more. V usage is TRBV7-3 and J usage is TRBJ2-5; D ambiguous. The CDR3 loop spans 13 amino acids. V shed 8 bases and J shed 8 bases, with 18 bases lying between them. Germline V lookup: CDR1 SGHTA, CDR2 FQGTGA. The CDR3 loop is CASPRLGLETQYF. The CDR3 nucleotides are TGTGCCAGCCCTAGGTTGGGATTGGAAACCCAGTACTTC.

This clonotype was picked up a small number of times. V gene TRBV7-9 combines with J gene TRBJ1-2, with a tentative D call TRBD1 (6 bases). From germline, CDR1 is SEHNR and CDR2 FQNEAQ (reference sequence). V was trimmed by 2 bases and J by 3 bases, leaving 13 bases between them. This CDR3 has 15 amino acids. CDR3 residues: CASSLLGRGDYGYTF. For the CDR3, the DNA is TGTGCCAGCAGCTTACTCGGCAGGGGAGACTATGGCTACACCTTC.

This clonotype appeared many times. This rearrangement joins TRBV12-3 or TRBV12-4 to TRBJ1-1; D remains unclear. V dropped 7 bases and J dropped 1 base, with 13 bases sitting between them. The CDR3 spans 14 residues. The CDR3 reads CASTFNARNTEAFF. The CDR3 DNA follows: TGTGCCAGCACTTTTAACGCCAGGAACACTGAAGCTTTCTTT.

V is TRBV29-1 and J is TRBJ2-7, with D maybe TRBD1 (8 bases). CDR3 size: 14 residues. Germline assignment: CDR1 SQVTM and CDR2 ANQGSEA. V lost 3 bases and J 5 bases, leaving 17 bases between the germline ends. CDR3 DNA: TGCAGCGTTGACGGACAGGGAGGGGATCACGAGCAGTACTTC. Its translation is CSVDGQGGDHEQYF.

In this sample, this clonotype turned up many times. The rearrangement joins TRBV3-1 to TRBJ2-2, with D tentatively TRBD1 (6 bases). Germline CDR1 and CDR2: LGHDT and YNNKEL (reference sequence). CDR3 length: 15 residues. Trimming removed 2 bases from V and 6 bases from J, with 13 bases in between. CDR3: CASSQPTGSAGELFF. The CDR3 region has the DNA TGTGCCAGCAGCCAACCCACAGGGTCGGCCGGGGAGCTGTTTTTT.

This clonotype has at least ten counts. The chain joins TRBV12-3 or TRBV12-4 to TRBJ1-1; 7 bases are a match to TRBD1. The CDR3 consists of 14 residues. V shed 7 bases and J 3 bases; nucleotides not matched to a gene: 8. The CDR3 DNA follows: TGTGCCAGCACCCCCGGGACAGTACACACTGAAGCTTTCTTT. Amino acid sequence: CASTPGTVHTEAFF.

On this clonotype itself: A much bigger clone sits one base away, suggesting this may be a read error. The V gene is TRBV2, the J gene TRBJ1-2, with 8 nucleotides matching TRBD1. Germline trimming cut 6 bases from V and 4 bases from J; bases unmatched to any gene: 4. Germline lookup yields CDR1 SNHLY and CDR2 FYNNEI. The CDR3 spans 13 residues. The CDR3 spells CASRTTGGYGYTF. The CDR3 coding sequence is TGTGCCAGCAGAACTACAGGGGGCTATGGCTACACCTTC.

V and J are TRBV5-1 and TRBJ2-1; D gene uncertain. CDR1 is SGHRS, CDR2 YFSETQ, per germline. The CDR3 has 11 residues. Trimming removed 4 bases from V and 5 bases from J, with 4 bases in between. The CDR3 sequence is CASSGNNEQFF. Here the CDR3 DNA reads TGCGCCAGCAGCGGAAACAATGAGCAGTTCTTC.

The table lists this clonotype with a few counts. This CDR3 is CASSRASGDPNYGYTF. CDR3 bases: TGTGCCAGCAGCCGAGCTTCAGGAGATCCTAACTATGGCTACACCTTC. The chain joins TRBV6-1 to TRBJ1-2; D not resolved. This CDR3 has 16 amino acids. The germline CDR1 and CDR2 sequences are MNHNS and SASEGT. Trimming cost V 6 bases and J 0 bases, with 17 bases left between them.

This clonotype was recorded at least ten times. This chain's CDR3 is CASSLVESAEETQYF. CDR3 bases: TGTGCCAGCAGCTTGGTGGAGTCAGCAGAAGAGACCCAGTACTTC. This chain connects TRBV13 to TRBJ2-5; D call uncertain. The CDR3 has 15 amino acids. The V end lost 3 bases, the J end lost 3 bases, and 14 bases lay between the germline ends. Germline values: CDR1 PRHDT, CDR2 FYEKMQ (reference sequence).

The chain joins TRBV12-3 or TRBV12-4 to TRBJ2-1, with D unresolved. Trimming pared 4 bases from V and 12 bases from J, leaving 16 bases between. This CDR3 is built from 13 residues. The DNA for the CDR3 is TGTGCCAGCAGTTCGGACGAGCCGTGGGGGCAGTTCTTC. This gives the protein CASSSDEPWGQFF.

This clonotype was counted many times. V is TRBV27 and J is TRBJ1-5, with 9 bases fitting TRBD1. V trimming: 5 bases; J trimming: 7 bases; junction bases outside the gene matches: 6. The CDR3 is 14 amino acids. Germline CDR1 MNHEY, CDR2 SMNVEV (reference sequence). The chain's CDR3 is CASSVTGGFQPQHF. The CDR3 coding sequence is TGTGCCAGCAGTGTGACAGGGGGTTTCCAGCCCCAGCATTTT.

The genes are TRBV6-5 and TRBJ2-3; 11 positions match TRBD2. The CDR3 is 18 amino acids. The germline gives CDR1 MNHEY, CDR2 SVGAGI. Trimming took 4 bases from V and 4 from J; bases not matched to a gene: 13. CDR3 sequence reads: CASSSIGFLAGGADTQYF. CDR3 sequence (DNA): TGTGCCAGCAGTTCCATCGGGTTCCTAGCGGGGGGCGCAGATACGCAGTATTTT.